This is a list of T cell receptor beta chains from one sample in a study of blood T cell repertoires in COVID-19. Here immunoSEQ multiplex PCR was the method, and the copy in TCRdb shows in-frame clones only, minus some. The data show approximately 470,000 clones, roughly 87% seen once. Sequencing input: PBMCs or T cells enriched from blood (not recorded which). Source of these receptors: a woman aged 18-30 years who had recovered from COVID-19. Both conserved end residues are part of each CDR3. Each record gives: D gene, V gene, J gene, clone size, CDR3 protein, CDR3 DNA. The D gene is left open where the match is weak. Clone size is given for some rows only: seen once, a few or many times, or a class if the clone is expanded.

NA,TRBV5-4,TRBJ1-5,NA,CASSLDGGDQPQHF,TGTGCCAGCAGCTTGGATGGGGGCGATCAGCCCCAGCATTTT
TRBD1,TRBV7-8,TRBJ1-4,NA,CASSLDRATNEKLFF,TGTGCCAGCAGCTTGGACAGGGCAACTAATGAAAAACTGTTTTTT
NA,TRBV4-1,TRBJ1-2,few,CASSQGHLYGYTF,TGCGCCAGCAGCCAGGGCCACCTTTATGGCTACACCTTC
NA,TRBV4-1,TRBJ1-6,few,CASSQLVGGSPLHF,TGCGCCAGCAGCCAATTAGTTGGAGGTTCACCCCTCCACTTT
TRBD1,TRBV11-2,TRBJ2-7,NA,CASTSRNRDSGEQYF,TGTGCCAGCACCTCCCGTAACCGGGACAGTGGCGAGCAGTACTTC
NA,TRBV10-3,TRBJ1-3,NA,CATTQGSGNTIYF,TGTGCCACCACCCAGGGCTCTGGAAACACCATATATTTT
NA,TRBV6-5,TRBJ1-1,NA,CASSYFGGTEAFF,TGTGCCAGCAGTTACTTCGGCGGCACTGAAGCTTTCTTT
NA,TRBV6-1,TRBJ2-7,NA,CASSETTDSSYEQYF,TGTGCCAGCAGTGAAACAACAGATAGTTCCTACGAGCAGTACTTC
TRBD2,TRBV29-1,TRBJ2-1,NA,CSAVSTSGAEQFF,TGCAGCGCCGTATCGACTAGCGGGGCTGAGCAGTTCTTC
NA,TRBV6-5,TRBJ2-2,NA,CASTNSRGNGELFF,TGTGCCAGCACCAACAGCAGGGGTAACGGGGAGCTGTTTTTT
NA,TRBV5-1,TRBJ1-2,NA,CASSLAPDSLYGYTF,TGCGCCAGCAGCTTGGCCCCGGACTCCCTCTATGGCTACACCTTC
NA,TRBV7-2,TRBJ1-2,NA,CASSPSWGVYYGYTF,TGTGCCAGCAGCCCAAGTTGGGGGGTGTACTATGGCTACACCTTC
NA,TRBV2,TRBJ2-5,NA,CASGGGPSQTQYF,TGTGCCAGTGGGGGGGGGCCTAGCCAGACCCAGTACTTC
TRBD1,TRBV6-5,TRBJ1-2,NA,CASSSLDRGGGYTF,TGTGCCAGCAGTTCATTAGACAGGGGAGGAGGCTACACCTTC
NA,TRBV11-1,TRBJ1-2,NA,CASSHWEGNGYTF,TGTGCCAGCAGCCACTGGGAGGGGAATGGCTACACCTTC
NA,TRBV9,TRBJ2-3,NA,CASSPEEWGPSQYF,TGTGCCAGCAGCCCTGAGGAGTGGGGGCCCTCGCAGTATTTT
TRBD1,TRBV24-1,TRBJ1-4,NA,CATSDSGTGQDFSNEKLFF,TGTGCCACCAGTGATAGTGGGACGGGACAGGATTTCTCGAATGAAAAACTGTTTTTT
TRBD2,TRBV7-9,TRBJ2-5,NA,CASSHRTSGYQETQYF,TGTGCCAGCAGCCACCGGACTAGCGGATACCAAGAGACCCAGTACTTC
NA,TRBV28,TRBJ1-4,NA,CASSLCRGRPNEKLFF,TGTGCCAGCAGTTTATGTCGAGGGAGACCTAATGAAAAACTGTTTTTT
NA,TRBV5-8,TRBJ1-2,NA,CASSLTTDTRNYGYTF,TGTGCCAGCAGCCTTACTACGGACACCCGCAACTATGGCTACACCTTC
TRBD1,TRBV6-5,TRBJ1-2,NA,CASSLLAGGAGGYTF,TGTGCCAGCAGTCTTTTGGCAGGGGGCGCGGGGGGCTACACCTTC
NA,TRBV5-1,TRBJ1-2,NA,CASSMGDYGYTF,TGCGCCAGCAGTATGGGAGACTATGGCTACACCTTC
TRBD1,TRBV28,TRBJ2-7,NA,CASSPRDREDEQYF,TGTGCCAGCAGCCCAAGGGACAGGGAGGACGAGCAGTACTTC
NA,TRBV4-1,TRBJ1-1,NA,CASSQEFRGGTEAFF,TGCGCCAGCAGCCAAGAATTCAGGGGCGGCACTGAAGCTTTCTTT
NA,TRBV2,TRBJ1-2,NA,CASSEELRVTGGYTF,TGTGCCAGCAGTGAAGAGCTCAGGGTAACGGGCGGCTACACCTTC
TRBD1,TRBV6-5,TRBJ1-2,NA,CATSRDRVSYGYTF,TGTGCCACCTCCCGGGACAGGGTATCTTATGGCTACACCTTC
NA,TRBV18,TRBJ2-1,once,CASSPGPNNEQFF,TGTGCCAGCTCACCGGGGCCTAACAATGAGCAGTTCTTC
NA,TRBV7-9,TRBJ1-3,NA,CASSHGRGGSFKGNTIYF,TGTGCCAGCAGCCACGGCCGAGGAGGGAGTTTTAAGGGAAACACCATATATTTT
NA,TRBV7-9,TRBJ1-1,NA,CASTPGGPDMNTEAFF,TGTGCCAGCACCCCGGGGGGGCCAGACATGAACACTGAAGCTTTCTTT
TRBD1,TRBV2,TRBJ2-1,NA,CASKGTGWQFF,TGTGCCAGCAAAGGGACAGGGTGGCAGTTCTTC
TRBD1,TRBV5-1,TRBJ2-1,NA,CASSLDDRGNEQFF,TGCGCCAGCAGCTTGGATGACAGGGGGAATGAGCAGTTCTTC
NA,TRBV3-1/TRBV3-2,TRBJ1-6,NA,CASSTSGAFNSPLHF,TGTGCCAGCAGCACCAGCGGAGCCTTCAATTCACCCCTCCACTTT
NA,TRBV5-1,TRBJ1-1,NA,CASSSTVGAVRNTEAFF,TGCGCCAGCAGCTCCACCGTAGGAGCGGTGAGAAACACTGAAGCTTTCTTT
TRBD2,TRBV4-2,TRBJ2-3,NA,CASSQLSGGITDTQYF,TGTGCCAGCAGCCAGCTTTCGGGGGGGATCACAGATACGCAGTATTTT
TRBD1,TRBV29-1,TRBJ1-4,NA,CSVGTASNEKLFF,TGCAGCGTCGGGACAGCTAGCAATGAAAAACTGTTTTTT
NA,TRBV29-1,TRBJ2-7,NA,CSVQADYEQYF,TGCAGCGTTCAAGCAGACTACGAGCAGTACTTC